This T cell receptor (beta chain) was sequenced in a study of blood T cell repertoires in COVID-19 (dated by TCRdb to about 2020). Some background on the complete study: Samples covering the acute and convalescent phases of COVID-19 were provided by collaborators in the United States, Italy and Spain. The material from the prospective study consisted of cDNA or gDNA derived from T cells, B-cell-depleted T cells, or PBMCs. Deeply sampled blood TCRbeta repertoires from subjects exposed to, actively infected with, or recovered from COVID-19 were included in the dataset. The repertoires were made available in a free public database intended to serve as a resource for research on the immune response to SARS-CoV-2. Samples came from the ongoing ImmuneRACE study (first 160 participants) plus 1,254 subjects from 6 global collaborators. Sample metadata almost always included a de-identified subject ID, COVID-19 status, age in years and sex. Where HLA class I and class II types were available, the types were taken from metadata supplied by the sample provider, not from assay-based typing. The investigation overall reported the following: How much clinical and demographic metadata was included differed by source and by participant, and the metadata was provided uncurated.

In Seattle, one collaborating source enrolled patients while the infection was active and tracked those patients longitudinally over the course of disease. Whole blood was collected in K2EDTA tubes by collaborating institutions according to the institutions' own protocols. For TCRbeta analysis, collaborators shipped samples as frozen whole blood, isolated PBMCs, or DNA extracted from either of those sample types. TCRbeta CDR3 regions were amplified from genomic DNA by means of the immunoSEQ Assay, a bias-controlled multiplex PCR. Concerning the study's data processing: Nucleated cell counts per sample were estimated from amplification of reference gene primers within the assay. To quantify the absolute abundance of each unique TCRbeta CDR3 rearrangement, sequence reads were collapsed and filtered. For each sample, productive Simpson clonality was calculated by taking the square root of Simpson's diversity index across productive rearrangements. As stored in TCRdb, this immuneACCESS dataset retains in-frame rearrangements with V and J assigned. A fraction of the clones does not appear; measured against another copy, unresolved V genes explain less than half of the discrepancy, and the remainder lacks a known reason. Clone size and V and J calls were adopted from that table, with D and trimming inferred from the DNA. For this sample the table gives roughly 380,000 clones, of which 89% were detected only once. About 1.6% of the sample belongs to the ten largest clones.

As for this clone: Its antigen is not yet known. No quality values exist for individual bases; no much larger clone is one base distant.

The CDR3 covers 13 residues, taking in both the cysteine and the phenylalanine. Of all the DNA, just the CDR3 is kept, 39 bases in frame from base 1. Trimming costs V 0 bases and J 10 bases, and their ends lie 11 bases apart. Looking up the germline V gene yields CDR1 SGHRS and CDR2 YFSETQ. The clonotype originates from a woman aged 40 to 49 with COVID-19, enrolled during active disease. The sequence is built from TRBV5-1 and TRBJ2-1; perhaps TRBD2 is the D gene, with 5 bases matching. Material for sequencing was peripheral blood. The CDR3 here reads CASSLGGVDEQFF. The nucleotides are TGCGCCAGCAGCTTGGGGGGAGTGGACGAGCAGTTCTTC.